The clone carrying this TCR beta chain was seen a few times. TCRdb keeps only in-frame clones here, not all; method: immunoSEQ multiplex PCR. This sample has approximately 940,000 clones; more than 75% occur once, and the top ten carry roughly 1.5%. Trimming took off 8 bases at V and 0 bases at J, with 10 bases between the two ends. The length of the CDR3 is 13 residues. Germline V gene lookup returns CDR1 ENHRY and CDR2 SYGVKD. The source of the sample is a study of shared clonotypes between healthy human individuals. Study summary: The study used three CD4 naive, three CD4 memory, two CD8 naive and one CD8 memory plate per donor.

This chain joins TRBV10-3 and TRBJ1-1; D may be TRBD1 (6 bases). Sequencing input: memory CD4+ T cells sorted from blood. Subset given: CD45RA-negative fraction. This receptor was taken from a young man in good health. CDR3 sequence reads: CAIGGGLNTEAFF. The CDR3, as DNA: TGTGCCATCGGTGGGGGCTTGAACACTGAAGCTTTCTTT.